The entry below gives a single TCR beta chain sequence along with its context. Everyone who took part was roughly 18 to 89 years old, and they came from about two dozen US areas. Cohorts were determined from participant-reported clinical history. Two consecutive negative NP/OP PCR tests, clearance, or resolved symptoms defined Cohort 3 recovery. Repertoires were generated with immunoSEQ multiplex PCR, while TCRdb's copy carries only in-frame clones and drops some. The table has 250,000 to 350,000 clones, 87% seen once. The germline V gene encodes CDR1 LNHDA and CDR2 SQIVND (reference sequence). V dropped 4 bases and J dropped 7 bases, with 14 bases sitting between them. The CDR3 is 14 amino acids. This sample stems from a study of blood T cell repertoires in COVID-19.

The sequence derives from a young woman who had recovered from COVID-19. Specimen: PBMCs or T cells enriched from blood (not recorded which). This sequence joins TRBV19 and TRBJ1-5, with unresolved D. The chain's CDR3 is CASSNARVRQPQHF. The CDR3, as DNA: TGTGCCAGTAGTAATGCGAGGGTTCGGCAGCCCCAGCATTTT.